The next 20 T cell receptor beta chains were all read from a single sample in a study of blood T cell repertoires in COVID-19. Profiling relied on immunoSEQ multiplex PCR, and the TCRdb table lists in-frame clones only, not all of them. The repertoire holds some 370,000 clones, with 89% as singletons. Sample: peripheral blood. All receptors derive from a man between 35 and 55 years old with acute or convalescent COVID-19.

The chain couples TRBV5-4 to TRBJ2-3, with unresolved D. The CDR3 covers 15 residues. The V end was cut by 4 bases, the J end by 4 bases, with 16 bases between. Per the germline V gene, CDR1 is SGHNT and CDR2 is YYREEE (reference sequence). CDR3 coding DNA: TGTGCCAGCAGCCGGGTTGAGATGGATTCAGATACGCAGTATTTT. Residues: CASSRVEMDSDTQYF.

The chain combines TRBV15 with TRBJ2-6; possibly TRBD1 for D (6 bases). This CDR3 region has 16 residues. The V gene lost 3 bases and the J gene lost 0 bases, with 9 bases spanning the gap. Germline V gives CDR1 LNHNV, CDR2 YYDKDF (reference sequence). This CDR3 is CATSRDSNSGANVLTF. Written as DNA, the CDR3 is TGTGCCACCAGCAGGGACAGCAACTCTGGGGCCAACGTCCTGACTTTC.

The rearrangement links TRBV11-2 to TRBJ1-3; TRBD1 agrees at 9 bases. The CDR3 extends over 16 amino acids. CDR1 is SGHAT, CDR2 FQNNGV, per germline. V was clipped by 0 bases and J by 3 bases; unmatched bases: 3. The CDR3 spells CASSLEQGAFGNTIYF. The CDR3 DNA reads TGTGCCAGCAGCTTAGAACAGGGGGCGTTTGGAAACACCATATATTTT.

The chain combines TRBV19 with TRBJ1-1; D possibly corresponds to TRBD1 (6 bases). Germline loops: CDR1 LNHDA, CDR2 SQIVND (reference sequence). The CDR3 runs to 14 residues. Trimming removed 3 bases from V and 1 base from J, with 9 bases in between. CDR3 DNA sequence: TGTGCCAGTAGTATTCGGACAGCGAACACTGAAGCTTTCTTT. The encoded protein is CASSIRTANTEAFF.

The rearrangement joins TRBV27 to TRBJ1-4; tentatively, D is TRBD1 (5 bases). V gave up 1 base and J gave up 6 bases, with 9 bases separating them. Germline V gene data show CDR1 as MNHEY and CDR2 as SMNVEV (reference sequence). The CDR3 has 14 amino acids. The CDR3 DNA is TGTGCCAGCAGTTTATGGCAGGGTGATGAAAAACTGTTTTTT. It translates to CASSLWQGDEKLFF.

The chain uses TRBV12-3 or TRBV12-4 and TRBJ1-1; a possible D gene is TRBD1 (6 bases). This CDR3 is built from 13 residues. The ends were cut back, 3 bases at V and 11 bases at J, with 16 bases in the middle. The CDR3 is CASSLGTGQGAFF. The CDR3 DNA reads TGTGCCAGCAGTTTGGGTACAGGGCAAGGGGCTTTCTTT.

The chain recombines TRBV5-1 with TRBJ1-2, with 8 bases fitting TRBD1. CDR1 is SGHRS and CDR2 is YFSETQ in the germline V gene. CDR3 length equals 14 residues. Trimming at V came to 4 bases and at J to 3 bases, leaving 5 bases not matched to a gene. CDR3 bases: TGCGCCAGCAGCGACCGACAGGGGCACTATGGCTACACCTTC. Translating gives CASSDRQGHYGYTF.

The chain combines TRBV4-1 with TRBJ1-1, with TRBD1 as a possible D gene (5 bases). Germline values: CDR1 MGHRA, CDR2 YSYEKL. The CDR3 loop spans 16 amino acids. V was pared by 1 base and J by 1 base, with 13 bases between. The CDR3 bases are TGCGCCAGCAGCCAAGTCCATTCGGGGGGGAACACTGAAGCTTTCTTT. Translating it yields CASSQVHSGGNTEAFF.

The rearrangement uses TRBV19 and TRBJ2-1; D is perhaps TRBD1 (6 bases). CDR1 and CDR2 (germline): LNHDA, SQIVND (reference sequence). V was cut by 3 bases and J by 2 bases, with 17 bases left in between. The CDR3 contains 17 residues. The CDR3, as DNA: TGTGCCAGTAGTATGATCAGGGACACGCGGACCTACAATGAGCAGTTCTTC. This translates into CASSMIRDTRTYNEQFF.

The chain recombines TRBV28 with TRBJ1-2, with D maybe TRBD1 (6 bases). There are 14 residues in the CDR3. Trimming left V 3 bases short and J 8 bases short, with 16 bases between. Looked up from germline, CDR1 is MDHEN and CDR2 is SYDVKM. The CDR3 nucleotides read TGTGCCAGCAGTTTCGGTTCAGGGGCGAAAGGCTACACCTTC. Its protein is CASSFGSGAKGYTF.

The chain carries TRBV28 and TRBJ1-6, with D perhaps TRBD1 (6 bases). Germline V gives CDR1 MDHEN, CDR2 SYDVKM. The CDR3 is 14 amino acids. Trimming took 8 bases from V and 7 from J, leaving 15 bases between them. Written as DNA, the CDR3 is TGTGCCAGCTTCCTCGGACAGCAAAATTCACCCCTCCACTTT. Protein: CASFLGQQNSPLHF.

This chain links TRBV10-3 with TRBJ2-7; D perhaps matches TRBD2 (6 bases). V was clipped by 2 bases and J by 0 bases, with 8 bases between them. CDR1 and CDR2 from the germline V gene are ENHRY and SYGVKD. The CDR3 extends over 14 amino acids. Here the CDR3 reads CAISEGGASYEQYF. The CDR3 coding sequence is TGTGCCATCAGTGAGGGAGGGGCCTCCTACGAGCAGTACTTC.

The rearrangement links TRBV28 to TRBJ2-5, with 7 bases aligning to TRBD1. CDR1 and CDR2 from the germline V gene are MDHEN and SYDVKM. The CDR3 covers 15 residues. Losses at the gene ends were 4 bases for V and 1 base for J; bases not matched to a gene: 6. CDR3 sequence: CASSSAGQVQETQYF. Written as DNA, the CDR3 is TGTGCCAGCAGTTCCGCCGGACAGGTCCAAGAGACCCAGTACTTC.

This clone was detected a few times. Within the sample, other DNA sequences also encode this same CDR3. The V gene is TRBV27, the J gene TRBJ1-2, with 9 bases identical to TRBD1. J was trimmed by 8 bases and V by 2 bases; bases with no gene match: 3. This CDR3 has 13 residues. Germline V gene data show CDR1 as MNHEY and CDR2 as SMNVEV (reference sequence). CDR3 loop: CASSLTGGAGYTF. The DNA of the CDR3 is TGTGCCAGCAGTTTAACAGGGGGCGCGGGCTACACCTTC.

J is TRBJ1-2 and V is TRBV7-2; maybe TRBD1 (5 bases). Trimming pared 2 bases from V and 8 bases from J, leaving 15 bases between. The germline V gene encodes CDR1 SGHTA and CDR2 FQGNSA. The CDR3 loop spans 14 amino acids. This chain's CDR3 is CASSLLAGVYGYTF. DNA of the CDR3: TGTGCCAGCAGCTTACTTGCGGGGGTCTACGGCTACACCTTC.

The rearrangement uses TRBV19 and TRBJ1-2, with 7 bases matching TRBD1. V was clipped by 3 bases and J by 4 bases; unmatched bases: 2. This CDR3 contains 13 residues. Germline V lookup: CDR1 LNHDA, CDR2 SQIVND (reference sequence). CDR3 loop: CASSMRDSYGYTF. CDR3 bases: TGTGCCAGTAGTATGCGGGACAGCTATGGCTACACCTTC.

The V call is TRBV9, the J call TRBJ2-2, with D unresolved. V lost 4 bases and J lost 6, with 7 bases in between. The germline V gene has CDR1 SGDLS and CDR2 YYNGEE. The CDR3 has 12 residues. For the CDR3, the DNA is TGTGCCAGCAGCATCGGTGCCGGGGAGCTGTTTTTT. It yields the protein CASSIGAGELFF.

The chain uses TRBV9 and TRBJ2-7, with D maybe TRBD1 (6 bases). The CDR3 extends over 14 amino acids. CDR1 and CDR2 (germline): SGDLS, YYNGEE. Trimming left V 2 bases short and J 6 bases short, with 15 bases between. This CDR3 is CASSVNSGVVEQYF. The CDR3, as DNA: TGTGCCAGCAGCGTCAATTCAGGGGTGGTCGAGCAGTACTTC.

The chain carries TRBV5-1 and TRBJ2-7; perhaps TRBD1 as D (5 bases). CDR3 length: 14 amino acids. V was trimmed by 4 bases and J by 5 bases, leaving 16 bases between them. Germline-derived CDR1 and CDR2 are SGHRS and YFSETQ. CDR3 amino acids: CASSPKAQGDEQYF. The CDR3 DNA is TGCGCCAGCAGCCCGAAGGCGCAGGGTGACGAGCAGTACTTC.

This CDR3 reads CATKRGPSPAGNEQFF. The CDR3 DNA reads as TGTGCGACGAAAAGGGGCCCGTCGCCGGCTGGGAATGAGCAGTTCTTC. V gene TRBV12-2 combines with J gene TRBJ2-1; the D call in the table, TRBD1, was not verified against the DNA. TRBV12-2 is designated a pseudogene. The CDR3 is made up of 16 amino acids.